The rows below give T cell receptor beta chains drawn from one sample of a study of T cells in Graves' hyperthyroidism and ophthalmopathy. TCRdb reprocessed the multiplex PCR reads with MiXCR, giving one entry per CDR3 protein. The profile shows hundreds of thousands of distinct CDR3 sequences, over 15% of them singletons. The sample consisted of blood. These receptors originate from a woman aged 18 to 35 with Graves' hyperthyroidism. Both conserved end residues are part of each CDR3. The D gene is left open where the match is weak. The size entry is marked missing in some rows and otherwise reads once, few, many or a size class.

j_call | v_call | d_call | clone_size | cdr3_aa | cdr3_nt
TRBJ1-1 | TRBV20-1 | . | . | CSARVGGSNTEAFF | TGCAGTGCTAGAGTGGGGGGCTCGAACACTGAAGCTTTCTTT
TRBJ2-1 | TRBV20-1 | . | few | CSAAAYNEQFF | TGCAGCGCTGCGGCTTACAATGAGCAGTTCTTC
TRBJ2-1 | TRBV9 | . | . | CASSVYADTYNEQFF | TGTGCCAGCAGCGTATATGCGGACACTTACAATGAGCAGTTCTTC
TRBJ2-3 | TRBV7-2 | . | many | CASSSGVDTQYF | TGTGCCAGCAGCTCCGGGGTGGATACGCAGTATTTT
TRBJ1-2 | TRBV29-1 | . | many | CSVEAGGGAGYGYTF | TGCAGCGTTGAAGCGGGGGGGGGCGCCGGCTATGGCTACACCTTC
TRBJ1-2 | TRBV2 | . | . | CASRKARETNYGYTF | TGTGCCAGCAGGAAAGCACGGGAAACTAACTATGGCTACACCTTC
TRBJ2-7 | TRBV3-1 | TRBD2 | many | CASSHRSGRAKFGEQYF | TGTGCCAGCAGCCATCGGAGCGGGAGGGCCAAGTTCGGCGAGCAGTACTTC
TRBJ2-7 | TRBV15 | . | few | CATSSGRGYEQYF | TGTGCCACCAGCAGTGGCAGGGGATACGAGCAGTACTTC
TRBJ1-1 | TRBV7-3 | . | many | CASSKRPGGTEAFF | TGTGCCAGCAGCAAACGGCCAGGAGGCACTGAAGCTTTCTTT
TRBJ1-5 | TRBV11-2 | . | many | CASSLDGGAGQPQHF | TGTGCCAGCAGCTTAGATGGCGGGGCCGGGCAGCCCCAGCATTTT
TRBJ1-5 | TRBV6-5 | . | few | CASSYGSGDNQPQHF | TGTGCCAGCAGTTACGGATCCGGTGACAATCAGCCCCAGCATTTT
TRBJ2-4 | TRBV2 | . | . | CASSYGQKNIQYF | TGTGCCAGCAGTTACGGCCAGAAAAACATTCAGTACTTC
TRBJ2-1 | TRBV11-3 | TRBD1 | many | CATAPTTGVYNEQFF | TGTGCCACTGCCCCGACGACAGGGGTCTACAATGAGCAGTTCTTC
TRBJ2-7 | TRBV10-3 | TRBD2 | few | CAIRGLAGGTYEQYF | TGTGCCATCAGGGGACTAGCGGGGGGGACCTACGAGCAGTACTTC
TRBJ1-2 | TRBV9 | TRBD1 | . | CASSVADRAGYGYTF | TGTGCCAGCAGCGTAGCCGACAGGGCGGGCTATGGCTACACCTTC